This is a list of T cell receptor beta chains from one sample in a study of T cells in localized non-small cell lung cancer. The repertoire was sequenced with immunoSEQ multiplex PCR; TCRdb's copy has only in-frame clones and lacks some. Of some 36,000 clones in the sample, approximately 90% were seen once. The sample in question was peripheral blood mononuclear cells, obtained before any cancer treatment. All receptors derive from a male donor older than 55 with stage II lung adenocarcinoma. CDR3s leave out the opening cysteine and the closing phenylalanine or tryptophan. Each record gives: CDR3 protein, V gene, J gene, CDR3 length, clone size. A row's size may be missing; if present it is once, few, many or a size class.

CDR3 protein: ASSRLDTQY
V gene: TRBV6-1
J gene: TRBJ2-3
CDR3 length: 9
clone size: .

CDR3 protein: ASSRTGGDEQY
V gene: TRBV7-9
J gene: TRBJ2-7
CDR3 length: 11
clone size: .

CDR3 protein: ASSLSGTNSYNEQF
V gene: TRBV9
J gene: TRBJ2-1
CDR3 length: 14
clone size: .

CDR3 protein: ASSLGGQGLNYGYT
V gene: TRBV5-4
J gene: TRBJ1-2
CDR3 length: 14
clone size: .

CDR3 protein: ASSPPGSSYNEQF
V gene: TRBV7-9
J gene: TRBJ2-1
CDR3 length: 13
clone size: .

CDR3 protein: SVDGLAGSSYEQY
V gene: TRBV29-1
J gene: TRBJ2-7
CDR3 length: 13
clone size: .

CDR3 protein: ASSPSPSSVSTDTQY
V gene: TRBV5-4
J gene: TRBJ2-3
CDR3 length: 15
clone size: .

CDR3 protein: ASSGAGSTYNEQF
V gene: TRBV6-6
J gene: TRBJ2-1
CDR3 length: 13
clone size: .

CDR3 protein: ASRRSGANVLT
V gene: TRBV6-5
J gene: TRBJ2-6
CDR3 length: 11
clone size: .

CDR3 protein: ASSDTVNQPQH
V gene: TRBV28
J gene: TRBJ1-5
CDR3 length: 11
clone size: .

CDR3 protein: ASSYYRSGANVLT
V gene: TRBV6-5
J gene: TRBJ2-6
CDR3 length: 13
clone size: .

CDR3 protein: ATSRAQPGLALTRHEQF
V gene: TRBV15
J gene: TRBJ2-1
CDR3 length: 17
clone size: .

CDR3 protein: ASLTWGESEQF
V gene: TRBV6-1
J gene: TRBJ2-1
CDR3 length: 11
clone size: few

CDR3 protein: ASNPDSGEQY
V gene: TRBV5-8
J gene: TRBJ2-7
CDR3 length: 10
clone size: .

CDR3 protein: ASSPQSQTNYGYT
V gene: TRBV7-9
J gene: TRBJ1-2
CDR3 length: 13
clone size: .

CDR3 protein: ASRTGRSGNTIY
V gene: TRBV6-6
J gene: TRBJ1-3
CDR3 length: 12
clone size: few

CDR3 protein: ASSWVEGGNTEAF
V gene: TRBV28
J gene: TRBJ1-1
CDR3 length: 13
clone size: .

CDR3 protein: ASSYSPGSYNEQF
V gene: TRBV6-5
J gene: TRBJ2-1
CDR3 length: 13
clone size: .

CDR3 protein: ASRPTGGTTDTQY
V gene: TRBV5-4
J gene: TRBJ2-3
CDR3 length: 13
clone size: .

CDR3 protein: ASSQDRYPLAGSPKGEQY
V gene: TRBV4-1
J gene: TRBJ2-7
CDR3 length: 18
clone size: .

CDR3 protein: ASSQDGGPTDTQY
V gene: TRBV14
J gene: TRBJ2-3
CDR3 length: 13
clone size: .

CDR3 protein: SAQDGGGNTEAF
V gene: TRBV29-1
J gene: TRBJ1-1
CDR3 length: 12
clone size: .

CDR3 protein: AWKASGEQF
V gene: TRBV30
J gene: TRBJ2-1
CDR3 length: 9
clone size: .

CDR3 protein: ASSLIEGARQPQH
V gene: TRBV28
J gene: TRBJ1-5
CDR3 length: 13
clone size: once

CDR3 protein: ASSQGTPAT
V gene: TRBV4-2
J gene: TRBJ1-2
CDR3 length: 9
clone size: .

CDR3 protein: ASSQEVSRTEAF
V gene: TRBV4-3
J gene: TRBJ1-1
CDR3 length: 12
clone size: .

CDR3 protein: ASSYSGASNQPQH
V gene: TRBV6-5
J gene: TRBJ1-5
CDR3 length: 13
clone size: .

CDR3 protein: ASSLLAGTGELF
V gene: TRBV28
J gene: TRBJ2-2
CDR3 length: 12
clone size: .

CDR3 protein: SVRDSNNQPQH
V gene: TRBV29-1
J gene: TRBJ1-5
CDR3 length: 11
clone size: once

CDR3 protein: ASSPGRVATEAF
V gene: TRBV11-2
J gene: TRBJ1-1
CDR3 length: 12
clone size: few

CDR3 protein: ASSPAGRPYGYT
V gene: TRBV28
J gene: TRBJ1-2
CDR3 length: 12
clone size: .

CDR3 protein: ASRDPGAGYNEQF
V gene: TRBV6-5
J gene: TRBJ2-1
CDR3 length: 13
clone size: once

CDR3 protein: ASTILGGGTEAF
V gene: TRBV6-5
J gene: TRBJ1-1
CDR3 length: 12
clone size: .

CDR3 protein: AWKAMDRGREKLF
V gene: TRBV30
J gene: TRBJ1-4
CDR3 length: 13
clone size: .

CDR3 protein: ASSPQGPGTEAF
V gene: TRBV18
J gene: TRBJ1-1
CDR3 length: 12
clone size: .

CDR3 protein: STTGGGSTDTQY
V gene: TRBV29-1
J gene: TRBJ2-3
CDR3 length: 12
clone size: .

CDR3 protein: ASSDSPRSAFGYT
V gene: TRBV6-4
J gene: TRBJ1-2
CDR3 length: 13
clone size: few

CDR3 protein: ASMESGGDYEQY
V gene: TRBV2
J gene: TRBJ2-7
CDR3 length: 12
clone size: .

CDR3 protein: ASSFRQGWQETQY
V gene: TRBV5-1
J gene: TRBJ2-5
CDR3 length: 13
clone size: .

CDR3 protein: ASSQDWQTGYSAF
V gene: TRBV14
J gene: TRBJ1-1
CDR3 length: 13
clone size: .

CDR3 protein: SAFKPNEQF
V gene: TRBV20-1
J gene: TRBJ2-1
CDR3 length: 9
clone size: .

CDR3 protein: ASSLVGLAGVSALADEQF
V gene: TRBV5-1
J gene: TRBJ2-1
CDR3 length: 18
clone size: .

CDR3 protein: ASSIDGPDAASNQPQH
V gene: TRBV19
J gene: TRBJ1-5
CDR3 length: 16
clone size: .

CDR3 protein: AWSGVNWADTQY
V gene: TRBV30
J gene: TRBJ2-3
CDR3 length: 12
clone size: .

CDR3 protein: ASSSQGAAEKLF
V gene: TRBV2
J gene: TRBJ1-4
CDR3 length: 12
clone size: .

CDR3 protein: ASSPGGREFDQPQH
V gene: TRBV4-2
J gene: TRBJ1-5
CDR3 length: 14
clone size: once

CDR3 protein: ASGRPTQTYEQY
V gene: TRBV28
J gene: TRBJ2-7
CDR3 length: 12
clone size: .

CDR3 protein: ASSQGGVRNYGYT
V gene: TRBV14
J gene: TRBJ1-2
CDR3 length: 13
clone size: .

CDR3 protein: ASRPPGGNTIY
V gene: TRBV6-5
J gene: TRBJ1-3
CDR3 length: 11
clone size: .

CDR3 protein: ASSTRGGTWEGYNSPLH
V gene: TRBV7-2
J gene: TRBJ1-6
CDR3 length: 17
clone size: once

CDR3 protein: ASSPSDSNQPQH
V gene: TRBV7-9
J gene: TRBJ1-5
CDR3 length: 12
clone size: .

CDR3 protein: AWSGGDQPQH
V gene: TRBV30
J gene: TRBJ1-5
CDR3 length: 10
clone size: few

CDR3 protein: ASSHSPYEQY
V gene: TRBV11-2
J gene: TRBJ2-7
CDR3 length: 10
clone size: few

CDR3 protein: ASRRDRALGTEAF
V gene: TRBV19
J gene: TRBJ1-1
CDR3 length: 13
clone size: .

CDR3 protein: ASSLGTGTNTEAF
V gene: TRBV7-9
J gene: TRBJ1-1
CDR3 length: 13
clone size: .

CDR3 protein: ASSRGLAGVGETQY
V gene: TRBV7-9
J gene: TRBJ2-5
CDR3 length: 14
clone size: .

CDR3 protein: ASSLEAGSGGYT
V gene: TRBV11-2
J gene: TRBJ1-2
CDR3 length: 12
clone size: .

CDR3 protein: ASSPGRQSYEQY
V gene: TRBV18
J gene: TRBJ2-7
CDR3 length: 12
clone size: few

CDR3 protein: ASSLAGTDTQY
V gene: TRBV11-2
J gene: TRBJ2-3
CDR3 length: 11
clone size: .

CDR3 protein: ASGGLAGSRNEQF
V gene: TRBV6-1
J gene: TRBJ2-1
CDR3 length: 13
clone size: .